This T cell receptor (beta chain) was recorded in a study of CD8 T cells in ankylosing spondylitis. Study observations and caveats: Ankylosing spondylitis blood appeared to be characterized by a TCR beta motif of under 10 highly homologous variants. In synovial fluid and blood from reactive arthritis, some motif variants were previously reported. Disease-linked clones had a CD8+ phenotype and relatively low frequency in peripheral blood. Reportedly, disease-linked clones are significantly enriched in ankylosing spondylitis patients' matched synovial fluid.

V lost 2 bases, J lost 0 bases, and 7 bases lay in between. The length of the CDR3 is 14 residues. CDR1 is SGDLS and CDR2 is YYNGEE in the germline V gene. Of note for this clonotype: The antigen remains undetermined.

Preparation of TCR beta libraries was done by quantitative 5'-RACE with molecular barcodes. TCRdb fed the 5' RACE reads into MiXCR, producing one record per CDR3 protein. The sample carries about 450,000 distinct CDR3 sequences, roughly a quarter recorded once. The specimen sequenced was blood, either unsorted or a sorted T cell fraction (not recorded which). The rearrangement uses TRBV9 and TRBJ2-3; D not certain. The clonotype comes from a male donor with ankylosing spondylitis. The CDR3 reads CASSVSPSTDTQYF. CDR3 DNA: TGTGCCAGCAGCGTTTCACCTAGCACAGATACGCAGTATTTT.